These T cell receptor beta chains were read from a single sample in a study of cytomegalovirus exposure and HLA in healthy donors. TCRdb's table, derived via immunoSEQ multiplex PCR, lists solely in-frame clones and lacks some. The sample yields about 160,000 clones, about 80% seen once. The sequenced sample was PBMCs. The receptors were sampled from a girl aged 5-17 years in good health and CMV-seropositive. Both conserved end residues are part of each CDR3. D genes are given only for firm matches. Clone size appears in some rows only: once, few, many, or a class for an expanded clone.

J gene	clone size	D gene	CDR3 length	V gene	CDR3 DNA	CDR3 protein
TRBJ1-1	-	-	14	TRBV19	TGTGCCAGTAGTATAGTAGGCAGGTCCCTTGAAGCTTTCTTT	CASSIVGRSLEAFF
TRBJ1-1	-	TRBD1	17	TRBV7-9	TGTGCCAGCAGCTCCGGAACAGGGGGCGGTGCGGTCACTGAAGCTTTCTTT	CASSSGTGGGAVTEAFF
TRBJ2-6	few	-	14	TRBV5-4	TGTGCCAGCAGCTGGCCCTCTGGGGCCAACGTCCTGACTTTC	CASSWPSGANVLTF
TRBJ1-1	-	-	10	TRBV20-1	TGCACCCCGAGGGGGACTGAAGCTTTCTTT	CTPRGTEAFF
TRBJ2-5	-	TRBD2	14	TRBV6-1	TGTGCCAGCCTATGGACGGGGGGGGGAGAGACCCAGTACTTC	CASLWTGGGETQYF
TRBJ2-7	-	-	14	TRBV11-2	TGTGCCAGCAGCTCCATTCGGGACTCCTACGAGCAGTACTTC	CASSSIRDSYEQYF
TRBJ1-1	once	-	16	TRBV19	TGTGCCAGTAGTTTTTATGGAAGAGGAGGGAGCACTGAAGCTTTCTTT	CASSFYGRGGSTEAFF
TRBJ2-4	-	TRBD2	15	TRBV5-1	TGCGCCAGCAGCTCCGCCACTAGCGGTCAAAACATTCAGTACTTC	CASSSATSGQNIQYF
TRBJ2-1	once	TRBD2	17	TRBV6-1	TGTGCCAGCAGTGAAGCGCTGAGGACTAGCGGGGGCGGTGAGCAGTTCTTC	CASSEALRTSGGGEQFF
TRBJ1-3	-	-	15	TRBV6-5	TGTGCCAGCAGTTACGGGCCAGCCACTGGAAACACCATATATTTT	CASSYGPATGNTIYF
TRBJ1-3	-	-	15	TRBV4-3	TGCGCCAGCAGCCTTGAGGCAGTCTCTGGAAACACCATATATTTT	CASSLEAVSGNTIYF
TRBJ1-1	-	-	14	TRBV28	TGTGCCAGCAGTTTTTGGTCGGGGAACACTGAAGCTTTCTTT	CASSFWSGNTEAFF
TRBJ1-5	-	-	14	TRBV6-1	TGTGCCAGCAGGCTCAGGGGTAGCAATCAGCCCCAGCATTTT	CASRLRGSNQPQHF
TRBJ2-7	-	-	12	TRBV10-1	TGCGCCAGCGGTGACGGGACCTACGAGCAGTACTTC	CASGDGTYEQYF
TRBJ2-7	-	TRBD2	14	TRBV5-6	TGTGCCAGCAGCTTGGCGTGGGGGGGTTACGAGCAGTACTTC	CASSLAWGGYEQYF
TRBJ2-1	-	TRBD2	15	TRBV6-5	TGTGCCAGCAGTTACTCTGGACTAGCGGTAGGTGAGCAGTTCTTC	CASSYSGLAVGEQFF
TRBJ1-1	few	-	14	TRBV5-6	TGTGCCAGCAGCTTGGTCTGGCAGGACACTGAAGCTTTCTTT	CASSLVWQDTEAFF
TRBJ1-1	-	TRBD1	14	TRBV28	TGTGCCAGCAGTCCCTGGACAGGGGGCACTGAAGCTTTCTTT	CASSPWTGGTEAFF
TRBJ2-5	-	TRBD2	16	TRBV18	TGTGCCAGCTCAACGGGACTAGCGGGAGAGGGAGAGACCCAGTACTTC	CASSTGLAGEGETQYF
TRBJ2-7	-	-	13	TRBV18	TGTGCCAGCTCCCTCGGGGGCTCCTACGAGCAGTACTTC	CASSLGGSYEQYF
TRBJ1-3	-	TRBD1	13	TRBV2	TGTGCCAGCAGGGGGACAGCCGGAAACACCATATATTTT	CASRGTAGNTIYF
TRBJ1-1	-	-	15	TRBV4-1	TGCGCCAGCAGCCTCAGTGGGCGGCGAGAGGGTGAAGCTTTCTTT	CASSLSGRREGEAFF